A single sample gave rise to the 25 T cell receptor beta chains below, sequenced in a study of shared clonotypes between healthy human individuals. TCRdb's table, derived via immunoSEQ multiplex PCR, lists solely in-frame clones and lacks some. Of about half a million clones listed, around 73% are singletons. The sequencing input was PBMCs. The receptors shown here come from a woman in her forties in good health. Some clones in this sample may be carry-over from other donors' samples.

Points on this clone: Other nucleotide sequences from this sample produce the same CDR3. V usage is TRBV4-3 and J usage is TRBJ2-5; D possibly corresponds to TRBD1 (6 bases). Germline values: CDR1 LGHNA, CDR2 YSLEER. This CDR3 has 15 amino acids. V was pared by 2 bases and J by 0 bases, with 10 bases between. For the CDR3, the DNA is TGCGCCAGCAGCCAATCACAGGGATACCAAGAGACCCAGTACTTC. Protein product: CASSQSQGYQETQYF.

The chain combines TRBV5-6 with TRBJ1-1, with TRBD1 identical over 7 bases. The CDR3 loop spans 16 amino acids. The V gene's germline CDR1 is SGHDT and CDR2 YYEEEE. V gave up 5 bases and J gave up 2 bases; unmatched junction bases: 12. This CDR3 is CASRRFEQGYNTEAFF. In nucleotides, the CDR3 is TGTGCCAGCAGAAGGTTCGAACAGGGGTACAACACTGAAGCTTTCTTT.

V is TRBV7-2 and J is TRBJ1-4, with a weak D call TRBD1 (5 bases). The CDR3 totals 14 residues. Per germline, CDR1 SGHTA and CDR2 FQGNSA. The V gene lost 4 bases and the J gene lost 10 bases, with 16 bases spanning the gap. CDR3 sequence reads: CASSSGGAPPKLFF. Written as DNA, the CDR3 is TGTGCCAGCAGCTCGGGGGGAGCCCCACCAAAACTGTTTTTT.

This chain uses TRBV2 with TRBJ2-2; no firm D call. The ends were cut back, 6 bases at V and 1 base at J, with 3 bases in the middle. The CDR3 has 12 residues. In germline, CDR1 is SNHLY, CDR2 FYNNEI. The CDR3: CASSLNTGELFF. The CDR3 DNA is TGTGCCAGCAGCCTGAACACCGGGGAGCTGTTTTTT.

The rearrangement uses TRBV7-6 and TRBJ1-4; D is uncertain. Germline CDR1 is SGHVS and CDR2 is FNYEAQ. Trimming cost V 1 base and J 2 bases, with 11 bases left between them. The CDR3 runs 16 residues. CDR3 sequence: CASSLVTASTNEKLFF. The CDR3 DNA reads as TGTGCCAGCAGCTTAGTCACGGCTTCGACTAATGAAAAACTGTTTTTT.

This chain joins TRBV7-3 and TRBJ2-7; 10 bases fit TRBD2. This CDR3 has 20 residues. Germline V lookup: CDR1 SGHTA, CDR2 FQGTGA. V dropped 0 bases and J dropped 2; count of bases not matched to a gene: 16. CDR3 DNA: TGTGCCAGCAGCTTAACGTGTATAGCTGGTCGTCTAGCGGGAGCCTACGAGCAGTACTTC. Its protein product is CASSLTCIAGRLAGAYEQYF.

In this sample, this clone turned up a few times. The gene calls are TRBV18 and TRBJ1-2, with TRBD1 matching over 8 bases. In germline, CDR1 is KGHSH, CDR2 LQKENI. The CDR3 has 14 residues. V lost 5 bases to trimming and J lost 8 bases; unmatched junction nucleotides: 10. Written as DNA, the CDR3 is TGTGCCAGCTCATCAAAGCAGGGGGCGCAGGGCTACACCTTC. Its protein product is CASSSKQGAQGYTF.

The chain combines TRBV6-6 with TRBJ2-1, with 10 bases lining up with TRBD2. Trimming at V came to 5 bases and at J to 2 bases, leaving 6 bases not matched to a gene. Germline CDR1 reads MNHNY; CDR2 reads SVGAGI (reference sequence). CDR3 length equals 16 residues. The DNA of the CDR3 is TGTGCCAGCAGTATGAAGACTAGCGGGCCCTACAATGAGCAGTTCTTC. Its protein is CASSMKTSGPYNEQFF.

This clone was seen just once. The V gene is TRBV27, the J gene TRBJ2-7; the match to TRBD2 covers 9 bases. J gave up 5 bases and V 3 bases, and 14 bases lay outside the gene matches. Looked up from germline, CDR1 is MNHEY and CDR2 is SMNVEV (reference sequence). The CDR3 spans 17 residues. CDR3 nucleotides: TGTGCCAGCAGTTTGGTTAGCGGGAGTGGGGCATTCCACGAGCAGTACTTC. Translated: CASSLVSGSGAFHEQYF.

CDR3 sequence (DNA): TGTGCCAGCAGCGCCACGAGGGTTGTCTACACCTTC. Protein product: CASSATRVVYTF. V usage is TRBV5-8 and J usage is TRBJ1-2; D is unresolved. Germline V lookup: CDR1 SGHTS, CDR2 YDEGEE. The CDR3 runs 12 residues. The V end was cut by 4 bases, the J end by 10 bases, with 14 bases between.

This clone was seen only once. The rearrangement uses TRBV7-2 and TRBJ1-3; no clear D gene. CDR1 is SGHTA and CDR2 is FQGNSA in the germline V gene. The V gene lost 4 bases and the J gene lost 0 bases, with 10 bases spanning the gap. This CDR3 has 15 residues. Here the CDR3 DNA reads TGTGCCAGCAGCTCACGGGGAGGCTCTGGAAACACCATATATTTT. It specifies CASSSRGGSGNTIYF.

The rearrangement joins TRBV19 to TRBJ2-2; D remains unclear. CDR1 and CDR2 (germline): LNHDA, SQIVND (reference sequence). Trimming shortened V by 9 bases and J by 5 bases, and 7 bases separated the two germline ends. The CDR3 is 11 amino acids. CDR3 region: CASRSTGELFF. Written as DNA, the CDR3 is TGTGCCAGCCGCTCAACCGGGGAGCTGTTTTTT.

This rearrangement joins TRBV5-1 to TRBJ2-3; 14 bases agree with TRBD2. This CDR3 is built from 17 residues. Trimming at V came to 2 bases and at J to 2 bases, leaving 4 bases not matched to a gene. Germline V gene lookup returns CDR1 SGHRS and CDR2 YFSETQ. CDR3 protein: CASSFRLAGGATDTQYF. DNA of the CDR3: TGCGCCAGCAGCTTCCGACTAGCGGGAGGGGCCACAGATACGCAGTATTTT.

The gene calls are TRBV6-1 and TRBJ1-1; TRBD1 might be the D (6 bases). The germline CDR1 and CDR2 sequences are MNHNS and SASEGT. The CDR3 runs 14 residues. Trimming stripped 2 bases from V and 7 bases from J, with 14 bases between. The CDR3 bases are TGTGCCAGCAGTGAATTGGGGGGGGGCGGTGAAGCTTTCTTT. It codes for CASSELGGGGEAFF.

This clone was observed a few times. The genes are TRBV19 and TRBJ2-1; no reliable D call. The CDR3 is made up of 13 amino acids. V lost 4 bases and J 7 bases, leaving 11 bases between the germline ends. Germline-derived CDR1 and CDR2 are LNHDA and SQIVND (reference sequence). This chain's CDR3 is CASSNPGGNEQFF. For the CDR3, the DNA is TGTGCCAGTAGTAATCCAGGTGGGAATGAGCAGTTCTTC.

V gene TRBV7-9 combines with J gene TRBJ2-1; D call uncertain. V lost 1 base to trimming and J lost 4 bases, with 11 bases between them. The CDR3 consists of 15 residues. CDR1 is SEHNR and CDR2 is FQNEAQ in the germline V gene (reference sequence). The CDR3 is CASSLGLRYYNEQFF. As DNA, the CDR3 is TGTGCCAGCAGCTTAGGGCTTCGGTATTACAATGAGCAGTTCTTC.

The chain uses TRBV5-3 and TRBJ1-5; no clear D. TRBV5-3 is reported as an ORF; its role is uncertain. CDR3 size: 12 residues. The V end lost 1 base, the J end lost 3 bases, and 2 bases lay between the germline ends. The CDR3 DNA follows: TGTGCCAGAAGCTTGTTCAATCAGCCCCAGCATTTT. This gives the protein CARSLFNQPQHF.

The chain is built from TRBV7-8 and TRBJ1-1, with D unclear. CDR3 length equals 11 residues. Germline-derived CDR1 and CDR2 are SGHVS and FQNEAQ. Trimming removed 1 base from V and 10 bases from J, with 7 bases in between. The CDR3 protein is CASSLGLGAFF. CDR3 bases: TGTGCCAGCAGCTTAGGTCTAGGAGCTTTCTTT.

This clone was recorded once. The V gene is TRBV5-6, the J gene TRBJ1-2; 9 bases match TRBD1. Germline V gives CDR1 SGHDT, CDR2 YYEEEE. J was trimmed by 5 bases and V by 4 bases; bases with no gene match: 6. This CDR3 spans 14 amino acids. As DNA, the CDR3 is TGTGCCAGCAGCGGAGGGACAGGGTATTATGGCTACACCTTC. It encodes CASSGGTGYYGYTF.

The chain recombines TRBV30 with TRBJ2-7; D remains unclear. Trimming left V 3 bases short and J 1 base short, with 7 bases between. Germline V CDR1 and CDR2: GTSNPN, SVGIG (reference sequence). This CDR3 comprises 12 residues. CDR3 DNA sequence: TGTGCCTGGAGCGACGATTCCTACGAGCAGTACTTC. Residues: CAWSDDSYEQYF.

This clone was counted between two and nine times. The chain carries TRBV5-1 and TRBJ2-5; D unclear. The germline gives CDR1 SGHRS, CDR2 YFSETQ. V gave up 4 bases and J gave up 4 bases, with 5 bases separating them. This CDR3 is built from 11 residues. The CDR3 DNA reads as TGCGCCAGCAGCGATACAGAGACCCAGTACTTC. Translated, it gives CASSDTETQYF.

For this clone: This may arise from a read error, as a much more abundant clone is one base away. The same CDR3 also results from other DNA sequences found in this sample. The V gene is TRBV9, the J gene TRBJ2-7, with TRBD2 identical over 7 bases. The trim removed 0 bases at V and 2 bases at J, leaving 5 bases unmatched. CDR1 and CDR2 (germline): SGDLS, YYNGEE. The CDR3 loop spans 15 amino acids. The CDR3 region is CASSVGASGAYEQYF. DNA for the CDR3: TGTGCCAGCAGCGTAGGGGCTAGCGGAGCCTACGAGCAGTACTTC.

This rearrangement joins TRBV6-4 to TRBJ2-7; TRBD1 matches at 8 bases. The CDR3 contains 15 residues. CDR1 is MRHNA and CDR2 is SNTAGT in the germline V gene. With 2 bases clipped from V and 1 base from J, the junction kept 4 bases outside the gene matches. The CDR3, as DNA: TGTGCCAGCAGTGACCCGGGACAGGTATCCTACGAGCAGTACTTC. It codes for CASSDPGQVSYEQYF.

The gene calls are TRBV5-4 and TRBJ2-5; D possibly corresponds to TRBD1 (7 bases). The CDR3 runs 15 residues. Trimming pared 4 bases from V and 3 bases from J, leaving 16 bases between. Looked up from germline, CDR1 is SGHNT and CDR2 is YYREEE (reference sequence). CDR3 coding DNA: TGTGCCAGCAGCCCCCAGGGGGGACAGAAAGAGACCCAGTACTTC. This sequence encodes CASSPQGGQKETQYF.

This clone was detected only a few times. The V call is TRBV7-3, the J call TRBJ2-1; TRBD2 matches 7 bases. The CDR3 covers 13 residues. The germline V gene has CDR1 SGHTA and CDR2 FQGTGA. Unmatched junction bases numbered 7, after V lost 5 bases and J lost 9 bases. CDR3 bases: TGTGCCAGCAGCCTCGAGTGGGAGGGTGAGCAGTTCTTC. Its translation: CASSLEWEGEQFF.